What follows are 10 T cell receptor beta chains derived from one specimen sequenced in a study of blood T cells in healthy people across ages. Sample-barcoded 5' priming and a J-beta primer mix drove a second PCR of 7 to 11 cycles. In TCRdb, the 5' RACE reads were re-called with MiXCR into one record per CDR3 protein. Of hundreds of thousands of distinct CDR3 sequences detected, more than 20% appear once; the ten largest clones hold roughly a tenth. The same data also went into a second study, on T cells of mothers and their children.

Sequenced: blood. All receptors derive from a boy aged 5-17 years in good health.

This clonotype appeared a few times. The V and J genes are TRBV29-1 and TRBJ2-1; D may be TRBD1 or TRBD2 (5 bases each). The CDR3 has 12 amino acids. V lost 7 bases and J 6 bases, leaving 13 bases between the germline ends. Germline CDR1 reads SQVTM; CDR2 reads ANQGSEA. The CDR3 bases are TGCAGCGCACCGGGACGGAGCAATGAGCAGTTCTTC. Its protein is CSAPGRSNEQFF.

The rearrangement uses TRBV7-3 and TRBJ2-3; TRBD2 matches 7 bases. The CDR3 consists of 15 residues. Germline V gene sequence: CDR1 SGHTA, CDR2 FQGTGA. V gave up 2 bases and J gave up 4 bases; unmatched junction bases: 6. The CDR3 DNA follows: TGTGCCAGCAGCTTACGCGGGGGTCCCCCAGATACGCAGTATTTT. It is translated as CASSLRGGPPDTQYF.

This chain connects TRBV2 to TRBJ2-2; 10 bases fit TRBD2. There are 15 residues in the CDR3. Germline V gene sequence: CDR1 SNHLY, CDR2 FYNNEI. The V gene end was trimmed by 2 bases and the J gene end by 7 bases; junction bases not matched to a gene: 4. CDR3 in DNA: TGTGCCAGCAGTGAACATGCTAGCGGGAGCGGGGAGCTGTTTTTT. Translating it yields CASSEHASGSGELFF.

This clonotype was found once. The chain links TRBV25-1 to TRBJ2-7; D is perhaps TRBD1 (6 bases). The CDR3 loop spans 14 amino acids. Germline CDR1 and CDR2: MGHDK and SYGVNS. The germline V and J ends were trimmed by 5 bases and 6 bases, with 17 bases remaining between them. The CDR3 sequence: CASSLRGWGSEQYF. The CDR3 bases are TGTGCCAGCAGTCTAAGGGGGTGGGGAAGCGAGCAGTACTTC.

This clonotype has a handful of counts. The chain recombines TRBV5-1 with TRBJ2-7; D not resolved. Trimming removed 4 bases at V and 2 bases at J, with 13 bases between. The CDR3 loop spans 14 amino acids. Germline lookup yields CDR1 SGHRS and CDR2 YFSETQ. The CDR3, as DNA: TGCGCCAGCAGCCGTCGATTACTACCCTACGAGCAGTACTTC. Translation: CASSRRLLPYEQYF.

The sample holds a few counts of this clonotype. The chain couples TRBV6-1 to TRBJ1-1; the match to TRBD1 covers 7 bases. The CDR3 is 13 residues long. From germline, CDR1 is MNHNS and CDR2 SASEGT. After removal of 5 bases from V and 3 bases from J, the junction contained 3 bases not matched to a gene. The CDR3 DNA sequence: TGTGCCAGCAGTTGGGGACAGCACACTGAAGCTTTCTTT. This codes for CASSWGQHTEAFF.

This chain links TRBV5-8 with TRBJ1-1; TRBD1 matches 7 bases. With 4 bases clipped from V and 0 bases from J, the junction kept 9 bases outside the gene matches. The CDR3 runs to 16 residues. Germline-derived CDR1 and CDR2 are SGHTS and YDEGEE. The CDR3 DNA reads TGTGCCAGCAGCCCCCGGGGACAGCTCATGAACACTGAAGCTTTCTTT. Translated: CASSPRGQLMNTEAFF.

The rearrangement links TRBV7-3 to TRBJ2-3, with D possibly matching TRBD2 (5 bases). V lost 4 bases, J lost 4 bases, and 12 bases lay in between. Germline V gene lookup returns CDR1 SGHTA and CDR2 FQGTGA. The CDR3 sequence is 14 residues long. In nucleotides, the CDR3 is TGTGCCAGCAGCTCGAGGGCACTAGCAGATACGCAGTATTTT. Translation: CASSSRALADTQYF.

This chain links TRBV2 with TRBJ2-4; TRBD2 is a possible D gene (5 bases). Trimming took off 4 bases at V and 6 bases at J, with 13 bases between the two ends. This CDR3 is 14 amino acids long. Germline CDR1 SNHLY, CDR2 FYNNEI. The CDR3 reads CASSAKEVLNIQYF. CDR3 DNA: TGTGCCAGCAGTGCCAAGGAGGTTCTAAACATTCAGTACTTC.

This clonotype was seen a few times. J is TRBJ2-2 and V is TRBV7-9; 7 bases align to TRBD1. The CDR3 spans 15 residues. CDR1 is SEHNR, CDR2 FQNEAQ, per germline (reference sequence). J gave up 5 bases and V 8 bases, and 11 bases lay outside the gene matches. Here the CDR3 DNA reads TGTGCCAGCTCCCGGGGCGAGGGGGCAACCGGGGAGCTGTTTTTT. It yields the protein CASSRGEGATGELFF.